Each of the 14 T cell receptor beta chains below was sequenced from the same sample in a study of human T cells and chemical hapten exposure. Stated time point: pre-sensitization, week 0. The sample's treatment: therapeutic diphenylcyclopropenone sensitization with weekly scalp DPC. Each CDR3 protein is one row after TCRdb ran MiXCR on the RACE reads. Among over 85,000 distinct CDR3 sequences listed, 10% to 13% were seen once. This specimen consisted of whole blood, obtained in connection with sensitization to the hapten diphenylcyclopropenone (DPC). The receptor set was obtained from an older woman with alopecia areata. Some clones in this sample may be carry-over from other donors' samples.

This clonotype was picked up many times. The V gene is TRBV5-6, the J gene TRBJ1-1, with 9 bases aligning to TRBD1. The germline V gene has CDR1 SGHDT and CDR2 YYEEEE. The CDR3 is made up of 20 amino acids. After removal of 6 bases from V and 6 bases from J, the junction contained 27 bases not matched to a gene. CDR3 in amino acids: CASIGTPTGGTGLIRSEAFF. The CDR3 DNA reads TGTGCCAGCATAGGTACCCCGACAGGCGGGACAGGGCTAATTCGTTCTGAAGCTTTCTTT.

In its sample, this clonotype was seen a few times. The V gene is TRBV7-6, the J gene TRBJ2-7; unclear D gene. This CDR3 is 13 amino acids long. The V and J ends lost 5 bases and 4 bases respectively, with 12 bases between them. The germline V gene has CDR1 SGHVS and CDR2 FNYEAQ. The CDR3 loop reads CASSPVTEYEQYF. The DNA of the CDR3 is TGTGCCAGCAGCCCAGTAACGGAGTACGAGCAGTACTTC.

V and J are TRBV3-1 and TRBJ1-2; tentatively, D is TRBD1 (5 bases). V lost 0 bases and J 4 bases, leaving 12 bases between the germline ends. This CDR3 contains 15 residues. CDR1 and CDR2 from the germline V gene are LGHDT and YNNKEL (reference sequence). This CDR3 is CASSQEGRVTYGYTF. DNA for the CDR3: TGTGCCAGCAGCCAAGAGGGCAGGGTCACCTATGGCTACACCTTC.

This clonotype was counted ten times or more. V and J are TRBV20-1 and TRBJ2-5; D is uncertain. Germline V gives CDR1 DFQATT, CDR2 SNEGSKA (reference sequence). The length of the CDR3 is 12 residues. V lost 2 bases, J lost 1 base, and 5 bases lay in between. CDR3 sequence (DNA): TGCAGTGCTAGACATACCCAAGAGACCCAGTACTTC. Translation gives CSARHTQETQYF.

This chain connects TRBV7-3 to TRBJ2-3; 9 bases agree with TRBD2. Trimming cost V 5 bases and J 0 bases; bases outside gene matches: 9. This CDR3 comprises 17 residues. Germline values: CDR1 SGHTA, CDR2 FQGTGA. The CDR3 nucleotides read TGTGCCAGCAGCCCTACCAGCGGGGGGACTAGCACAGATACGCAGTATTTT. This codes for CASSPTSGGTSTDTQYF.

The chain uses TRBV7-9 and TRBJ2-2; perhaps TRBD1 as D (5 bases). V dropped 1 base and J dropped 3 bases, with 18 bases sitting between them. CDR3 length: 18 residues. Germline values: CDR1 SEHNR, CDR2 FQNEAQ (reference sequence). CDR3 nucleotide sequence: TGTGCCAGCAGCTTAGTCGGCAGGGAAGGGCCTTACACCGGGGAGCTGTTTTTT. As protein: CASSLVGREGPYTGELFF.

This clonotype has only a few counts. The rearrangement links TRBV12-3 or TRBV12-4 to TRBJ1-2, with D possibly being TRBD1 (6 bases). This CDR3 spans 15 amino acids. Trimming removed 5 bases at V and 5 bases at J, with 18 bases between. In DNA form, the CDR3 reads TGTGCCAGCAGTGCCCAGGGGCAGGGAGTGTATGGCTACACCTTC. Translating it yields CASSAQGQGVYGYTF.

This clonotype has more than one count but fewer than ten. The V call is TRBV28, the J call TRBJ1-4; 8 bases agree with TRBD1. The trim removed 7 bases at V and 8 bases at J, leaving 6 bases unmatched. The germline gives CDR1 MDHEN, CDR2 SYDVKM. The length of the CDR3 is 13 residues. This chain's CDR3 is CASTLTGVEKLFF. The DNA of the CDR3 is TGTGCCAGCACCCTGACAGGGGTAGAAAAACTGTTTTTT.

This clonotype has ten or more counts. The chain carries TRBV12-3 or TRBV12-4 and TRBJ2-1, with D maybe TRBD1 (6 bases). The CDR3 has 16 residues. With 6 bases removed from V and 0 bases from J, the gap between germline ends came to 15 bases. CDR3 residues: CASRQGHTPSYNEQFF. For the CDR3, the DNA is TGTGCCAGCAGACAGGGACATACCCCCTCCTACAATGAGCAGTTCTTC.

This clonotype was counted between two and nine times. The rearrangement links TRBV29-1 to TRBJ1-1; D is unresolved. V gave up 7 bases and J gave up 3 bases, with 9 bases separating them. This CDR3 is built from 11 residues. CDR1 SQVTM and CDR2 ANQGSEA come from the germline V gene. In DNA, the CDR3 is TGCAGCGGTGCAGAACACACTGAAGCTTTCTTT. This sequence encodes CSGAEHTEAFF. Full variable domain (remainder filled in from reference TRBV29-1 and TRBJ1-1): SAVISQKPSRDICQRGTSLTIQCQVDSQVTMMFWYRQQPGQSLTLIATANQGSEATYESGFVIDKFPISRPNLTFSTLTVSNMSPEDSSIYLCSGAEHTEAFFGQGTRLTVV.

The rearrangement joins TRBV29-1 to TRBJ1-2, with a weak D call TRBD1 (6 bases). CDR3 length: 11 amino acids. With 7 bases removed from V and 7 bases from J, the gap between germline ends came to 13 bases. Germline CDR1 SQVTM, CDR2 ANQGSEA. CDR3 nucleotides: TGCAGCGCATCAGGGGTACGTGGCTACACCTTC. Encoded protein: CSASGVRGYTF.

The table lists this clonotype with many counts. This chain joins TRBV6-5 and TRBJ1-6, with TRBD1 matching over 7 bases. V gave up 6 bases and J gave up 8 bases; unmatched junction bases: 10. CDR3 length: 15 residues. CDR1 is MNHEY, CDR2 SVGAGI, per germline. Here the CDR3 DNA reads TGTGCCAGCAGACCCTCAACAGGGGCTTATTCACCCCTCCACTTT. Protein: CASRPSTGAYSPLHF.

The table lists this clonotype with many counts. V gene TRBV19 combines with J gene TRBJ2-1; 8 bases fit TRBD1. CDR3 length equals 15 residues. Germline V gene lookup returns CDR1 LNHDA and CDR2 SQIVND (reference sequence). J was trimmed by 9 bases and V by 1 base; bases with no gene match: 8. CDR3 region: CASSIGRDRGGEQFF. For the CDR3, the DNA is TGTGCCAGTAGTATAGGAAGAGACAGGGGCGGTGAGCAGTTCTTC.

The count of this clonotype is one. This may arise from a read error, as a much more abundant clone is one base away. V and J are TRBV7-2 and TRBJ2-5, with 8 bases lining up with TRBD1. The trim removed 7 bases at V and 4 bases at J, leaving 8 bases unmatched. This CDR3 has 14 amino acids. CDR1 is SGHTA and CDR2 is FQGNSA in the germline V gene. CDR3 nucleotide sequence: TGTACCAGCACCACGGGGACAGGTTCAGAGACCCAGTACTTC. Residues: CTSTTGTGSETQYF.